The 6 T cell receptor beta chains presented below share a single source sample, sequenced in a study of Graves' ophthalmopathy and Graves' hyperthyroidism. RNA transcripts provided the template for amplifying TCR beta CDR3 regions. Following a first-round RT-PCR that used HTBI primers, a second-round multiplex PCR was carried out. One entry per CDR3 protein results from TCRdb running MiXCR on the multiplex PCR reads. The sample holds 600,000 to 650,000 distinct CDR3 sequences, about 20% seen once. Sequencing was done on a sample of peripheral blood. All receptors come from a young woman with stable Graves' hyperthyroidism. Some clones in this sample may be carry-over from other donors' samples.

This clonotype was detected only a few times. The CDR3 spells CASSPNRILSYEQYF. CDR3 DNA sequence: TGTGCCAGCAGCCCGAACAGGATCCTCTCCTACGAGCAGTACTTC. This chain uses TRBV3-1 with TRBJ2-7, with TRBD1 as a possible D gene (5 bases). The V end lost 4 bases, the J end lost 0 bases, and 13 bases lay between the germline ends. Germline V gene lookup returns CDR1 LGHDT and CDR2 YNNKEL (reference sequence). The CDR3 consists of 15 residues.

The chain joins TRBV3-1 to TRBJ2-1, with 9 bases lining up with TRBD2. Germline CDR1 LGHDT, CDR2 YNNKEL (reference sequence). CDR3 length: 15 amino acids. V lost 3 bases to trimming and J lost 6 bases; unmatched junction nucleotides: 6. CDR3 loop: CASSQGGGATNEQFF. The CDR3 bases are TGTGCCAGCAGCCAGGGCGGGGGGGCCACCAATGAGCAGTTCTTC.

This clonotype was counted at least ten times. The CDR3 DNA reads as TGTGCCAGCAGTTTTGGACAGGGAGACTATGGCTACACCTTC. Translating gives CASSFGQGDYGYTF. The V call is TRBV6-5, the J call TRBJ1-2, with TRBD1 identical over 8 bases. In germline, CDR1 is MNHEY, CDR2 SVGAGI. The J segment lost 3 bases and the V segment lost 4 bases, leaving 4 bases of the junction unmatched. The CDR3 is 14 amino acids.

This clonotype was found many times. The chain recombines TRBV24-1 with TRBJ1-1; the D gene is possibly TRBD1 (5 bases). Trimming left V 4 bases short and J 7 bases short, with 12 bases between. This CDR3 spans 13 amino acids. Germline V gene sequence: CDR1 KGHDR, CDR2 SFDVKD. CDR3: CATSDTDRSEAFF. CDR3 DNA: TGTGCCACCAGTGACACAGACAGAAGTGAAGCTTTCTTT.

This clonotype was found many times. The chain recombines TRBV28 with TRBJ1-5; tentatively, D is TRBD1 (5 bases). CDR3 size: 14 residues. Germline CDR1 MDHEN, CDR2 SYDVKM. V was clipped by 7 bases and J by 7 bases, with 17 bases between them. The CDR3 reads CASTSGGGEQPQHF. CDR3 DNA sequence: TGTGCCAGCACCAGCGGGGGTGGGGAACAGCCCCAGCATTTT.

This clonotype was detected ten times or more. The V and J genes are TRBV12-3 or TRBV12-4 and TRBJ1-2; unclear D gene. This CDR3 comprises 14 residues. The V end lost 5 bases, the J end lost 8 bases, and 18 bases lay between the germline ends. The CDR3, as DNA: TGTGCCAGCAGTACCGTAGACGGGATCTTCGGCTACACCTTC. As protein: CASSTVDGIFGYTF.